One and the same sample provided the 27 T cell receptor beta chains below, sequenced in a study of immune heterogeneity within non-small cell lung tumors. For each sample, template was around 600 ng of bulk tumor genomic DNA. Multiple biopsies spaced far apart were taken from each primary tumor during surgery. Patients had untreated, newly diagnosed non-small cell lung cancer and underwent curative surgery. TCR beta CDR3 was amplified by multiplex PCR using 32 V and 13 J primers. TCRdb fed the multiplex PCR reads into MiXCR, producing one record per CDR3 protein. The sample contains over 8,000 distinct CDR3 sequences, around a sixth of which appear only once. What was sequenced was lung tumor tissue. These receptor sequences come from a man aged 40-55 years with non-small cell lung cancer.

In its sample, this clonotype ranks as medium-sized. The chain couples TRBV2 to TRBJ2-3; D gene uncertain. From germline, CDR1 is SNHLY and CDR2 FYNNEI. Trimming left V 8 bases short and J 0 bases short, with 12 bases between. The CDR3 runs 14 residues. The CDR3 nucleotides read TGTGCCAGCGGTAGGAGTTTTAGCACAGATACGCAGTATTTT. Amino acid sequence: CASGRSFSTDTQYF.

By its share, this clonotype is medium-sized (0.01 to 0.1%). The chain links TRBV20-1 to TRBJ1-2, with D uncertain. This CDR3 region has 12 residues. V was cut by 3 bases and J by 4 bases, with 9 bases left in between. Germline V lookup: CDR1 DFQATT, CDR2 SNEGSKA (reference sequence). The CDR3 DNA reads as TGCAGTGCTAGGTTGCAGATCTATGGCTACACCTTC. Translating gives CSARLQIYGYTF.

This clonotype was observed at least ten times. V and J are TRBV4-1 and TRBJ1-5; D not resolved. V was pared by 4 bases and J by 2 bases, with 12 bases between. CDR3 length: 15 amino acids. Germline V gene data show CDR1 as MGHRA and CDR2 as YSYEKL. DNA of the CDR3: TGCGCCAGCAGCCTCCAGGATAGTGGCAATCAGCCCCAGCATTTT. Amino acid sequence: CASSLQDSGNQPQHF.

Relative to its sample, this clonotype is medium-sized. This rearrangement joins TRBV28 to TRBJ1-4, with D perhaps matching TRBD1 (6 bases). Germline loops: CDR1 MDHEN, CDR2 SYDVKM. Trimming removed 4 bases from V and 4 bases from J, with 16 bases in between. The CDR3 sequence is 16 residues long. This CDR3 is CASSSQGRGLNEKLFF. CDR3 nucleotide sequence: TGTGCCAGCAGTTCTCAGGGCAGGGGACTTAATGAAAAACTGTTTTTT.

By frequency in the sample, this clonotype is medium-sized. The chain has TRBV20-1 and TRBJ1-5; 7 bases map to TRBD1. The CDR3 has 14 amino acids. The ends lost 5 bases at V and 5 bases at J; junction bases unmatched: 9. Looked up from germline, CDR1 is DFQATT and CDR2 is SNEGSKA (reference sequence). The chain's CDR3 is CSAFTGELHQPQHF. The CDR3 DNA sequence: TGCAGTGCTTTTACAGGGGAGCTTCATCAGCCCCAGCATTTT.

This clonotype has a count of ten or more. This chain connects TRBV19 to TRBJ2-1; 13 bases map to TRBD2. J was trimmed by 3 bases and V by 6 bases; bases with no gene match: 5. This CDR3 has 16 amino acids. Germline V gene data show CDR1 as LNHDA and CDR2 as SQIVND (reference sequence). Here the CDR3 reads CASSSRTSGGYNEQFF. The CDR3, as DNA: TGTGCCAGTAGCAGCCGGACTAGCGGGGGCTACAATGAGCAGTTCTTC.

A note on this clonotype: The CDR3 does not close with the conserved phenylalanine or tryptophan, likely indicating a read error. The limits of the CDR3 on the DNA are not certain, so only TCRdb's listed CDR3 is given. This chain uses TRBV7-8 with TRBJ2-3; no DNA check was done on the table's D call, TRBD1. The CDR3 is 16 amino acids long, termini counted. Germline V gene data show CDR1 as SGHVS and CDR2 as FQNEAQ. CDR3: CASSLRGGAHEQYFGP.

This clonotype is labeled medium-sized. The chain combines TRBV6-5 with TRBJ2-7, with 7 bases identical to TRBD1. Per the germline V gene, CDR1 is MNHEY and CDR2 is SVGAGI. The CDR3 is 15 residues long. Trimming took 0 bases from V and 0 from J; bases not matched to a gene: 2. As DNA, the CDR3 is TGTGCCAGCAGTTACTCCCGGGACAGCTCCTACGAGCAGTACTTC. Translated: CASSYSRDSSYEQYF.

This clonotype is deemed medium-sized. The chain combines TRBV2 with TRBJ2-7; D might be TRBD2 (5 bases). Germline loops: CDR1 SNHLY, CDR2 FYNNEI. The CDR3 consists of 14 residues. Between the trimmed V and J ends, which lost 6 bases and 1 base, there was a span of 13 bases. The DNA of the CDR3 is TGTGCCAGCAGACGGGGAGTATGGTCCTACGAGCAGTACTTC. Protein product: CASRRGVWSYEQYF.

This clonotype counts as medium-sized. J is TRBJ2-7 and V is TRBV7-2; D uncertain. This CDR3 is built from 13 residues. Trimming left V 4 bases short and J 3 bases short, with 10 bases between. In germline, CDR1 is SGHTA, CDR2 FQGNSA. Here the CDR3 reads CASSSFVGYEQYF. CDR3 coding DNA: TGTGCCAGCAGCTCTTTCGTGGGCTACGAGCAGTACTTC.

This clonotype was counted many times. The chain couples TRBV7-9 to TRBJ2-3; 11 positions match TRBD2. V dropped 5 bases and J dropped 11; count of bases not matched to a gene: 3. Per the germline V gene, CDR1 is SEHNR and CDR2 is FQNEAQ (reference sequence). The CDR3 loop spans 12 amino acids. CDR3 residues: CASSRTSGGQYF. CDR3 DNA sequence: TGTGCCAGCAGCCGCACTAGCGGGGGGCAGTATTTT. The entire variable domain, with the rest obtained from reference TRBV7-9 and TRBJ2-3, is as follows: DTGVSQNPRHKITKRGQNVTFRCDPISEHNRLYWYRQTLGQGPEFLTYFQNEAQLEKSRLLSDRFSAERPKGSFSTLEIQRTEQGDSAMYLCASSRTSGGQYFGPGTRLTVL.

At least ten counts were recorded for this clonotype. CDR3 nucleotide sequence: TGTGCCAGCAGCCGTAGACAGGGGGCATTGGCGGGAGGGTACAATGAGCAGTTCTTC. Translating gives CASSRRQGALAGGYNEQFF. V usage is TRBV9 and J usage is TRBJ2-1, with D perhaps matching TRBD1 (10 bases). This CDR3 contains 19 residues. The germline V gene has CDR1 SGDLS and CDR2 YYNGEE. The V and J ends lost 4 bases and 4 bases respectively, with 27 bases between them. The complete variable domain, with remaining parts taken from reference TRBV9 and TRBJ2-1, reads DSGVTQTPKHLITATGQRVTLRCSPRSGDLSVYWYQQSLDQGLQFLIQYYNGEERAKGNILERFSAQQFPDLHSELNLSSLELGDSALYFCASSRRQGALAGGYNEQFFGPGTRLTVL.

At least ten counts were recorded for this clonotype. This sequence joins TRBV29-1 and TRBJ2-2; the D gene could be TRBD1 or TRBD2 (6 bases each). Trimming stripped 4 bases from V and 4 bases from J, with 10 bases between. Germline lookup yields CDR1 SQVTM and CDR2 ANQGSEA. The CDR3 extends over 13 amino acids. CDR3 residues: CSVGGRGTGELFF. The DNA of the CDR3 is TGCAGCGTTGGGGGGCGGGGCACCGGGGAGCTGTTTTTT.

This clonotype appeared many times. The chain carries TRBV4-2 and TRBJ2-2; D is unresolved. V was shortened by 1 base and J by 3 bases, with 9 bases between the two germline ends. The CDR3 consists of 15 residues. Germline-derived CDR1 and CDR2 are LGHNA and YNFKEQ. The DNA for the CDR3 is TGTGCCAGCAGCCAAGGACATACGGACACCGGGGAGCTGTTTTTT. Translation gives CASSQGHTDTGELFF.

This clonotype qualifies as medium-sized. The rearrangement links TRBV24-1 to TRBJ2-3; 10 nucleotides match TRBD2. There are 13 residues in the CDR3. Germline V gives CDR1 KGHDR, CDR2 SFDVKD. In nucleotides, the CDR3 is TGTGCAGTGAAGCGGGAGGGGGCAGATACGCAGTATTTT. This sequence encodes CAVKREGADTQYF.

This clonotype came up many times. The rearrangement uses TRBV7-9 and TRBJ1-1, with D unresolved. Per germline, CDR1 SEHNR and CDR2 FQNEAQ (reference sequence). V lost 5 bases and J 6 bases, leaving 10 bases between the germline ends. The CDR3 is made up of 12 amino acids. The CDR3 reads CASSPDGAEAFF. CDR3 nucleotides: TGTGCCAGCAGCCCCGACGGGGCTGAAGCTTTCTTT.

This clonotype was detected ten times or more. The gene calls are TRBV11-2 and TRBJ1-1, with D possibly matching TRBD1 (5 bases). V lost 4 bases and J lost 0, with 9 bases in between. This CDR3 spans 14 amino acids. Germline assignment: CDR1 SGHAT and CDR2 FQNNGV. This chain's CDR3 is CASSSGPLNTEAFF. For the CDR3, the DNA is TGTGCCAGCAGCTCGGGACCGCTGAACACTGAAGCTTTCTTT.

This clonotype was recorded at least ten times. CDR3 sequence: CASSNRSGFGGELFF. CDR3 sequence (DNA): TGTGCCAGTAGTAACCGTAGTGGGTTCGGCGGGGAGCTGTTTTTT. V usage is TRBV19 and J usage is TRBJ2-2; D remains unclear. Germline CDR1 is LNHDA and CDR2 is SQIVND (reference sequence). The CDR3 has 15 residues. Trimming took 4 bases from V and 7 from J, leaving 16 bases between them. The full variable domain, its missing parts supplied by reference TRBV19 and TRBJ2-2, is DGGITQSPKYLFRKEGQNVTLSCEQNLNHDAMYWYRQDPGQGLRLIYYSQIVNDFQKGDIAEGYSVSREKKESFPLTVTSAQKNPTAFYLCASSNRSGFGGELFFGEGSRLTVL.

This clonotype was seen only a few times. This may arise from a read error, as a much more abundant clone is one base away. This sequence joins TRBV20-1 and TRBJ2-3; a weak D match, TRBD2 (5 bases). This CDR3 has 14 residues. Between the trimmed V and J ends, which lost 6 bases and 5 bases, there was a span of 18 bases. Per germline, CDR1 DFQATT and CDR2 SNEGSKA (reference sequence). DNA of the CDR3: TGCAGTGCGAACCCCTATCGCGGGTTAGATACGCAGTATTTT. Its translation: CSANPYRGLDTQYF.

The chain couples TRBV11-3 to TRBJ2-2; D is unclear. This CDR3 has 14 amino acids. The germline V gene has CDR1 SGHNT and CDR2 YENEEA. The V end was cut by 3 bases, the J end by 3 bases, with 8 bases between. The CDR3 loop reads CASSFQEDTGELFF. The CDR3, as DNA: TGTGCCAGCAGCTTTCAGGAAGACACCGGGGAGCTGTTTTTT.

In its sample, this clonotype was seen a few times. The chain combines TRBV4-3 with TRBJ2-1, with a possible D match to TRBD2 (6 bases). Trimming pared 0 bases from V and 9 bases from J, leaving 15 bases between. CDR1 is LGHNA, CDR2 YSLEER, per germline. CDR3 length: 15 residues. The CDR3 coding sequence is TGCGCCAGCAGCCAAGATTGGCGGGATAGGGGTGAGCAGTTCTTC. It specifies CASSQDWRDRGEQFF.

Within the sample, this clonotype is medium-sized. The V gene is TRBV9, the J gene TRBJ1-3; the D is unclear. The V gene lost 4 bases and the J gene lost 0 bases, with 14 bases spanning the gap. The CDR3 sequence is 16 residues long. Per germline, CDR1 SGDLS and CDR2 YYNGEE. The chain's CDR3 is CASSRKADVSGNTIYF. CDR3 nucleotides: TGTGCCAGCAGCAGAAAGGCAGACGTCTCTGGAAACACCATATATTTT.

This clonotype was recorded many times. The chain employs TRBV2 and TRBJ2-6; TRBD2 agrees at 7 bases. Germline CDR1 and CDR2: SNHLY and FYNNEI. J was trimmed by 5 bases and V by 7 bases; bases with no gene match: 17. The CDR3 totals 18 residues. CDR3 bases: TGTGCCAGCAACGGAAGGACGGGACTAACTACTCGGGCCAACGTCCTGACTTTC. Translated: CASNGRTGLTTRANVLTF.

Note on this clonotype: A much larger clonotype is one base distant, so this may be a read error. The rearrangement uses TRBV28 and TRBJ1-1, with D unresolved. Germline lookup yields CDR1 MDHEN and CDR2 SYDVKM. The CDR3 is 13 amino acids. The CDR3: CANQANLNTESSF. CDR3 DNA sequence: TGTGCCAACCAAGCAAACCTGAACACTGAATCTTCCTTT.

This clonotype has ten or more counts. J is TRBJ2-3 and V is TRBV28; maybe TRBD1 (5 bases). Trimming shortened V by 7 bases and J by 0 bases, and 11 bases separated the two germline ends. In germline, CDR1 is MDHEN, CDR2 SYDVKM. This CDR3 has 14 residues. The CDR3 here is CASMGQPSTDTQYF. In nucleotides, the CDR3 is TGTGCCAGCATGGGGCAGCCTAGCACAGATACGCAGTATTTT.

In this sample, this clonotype is medium-sized. V gene TRBV19 combines with J gene TRBJ1-1, with 8 bases matching TRBD1. Looked up from germline, CDR1 is LNHDA and CDR2 is SQIVND (reference sequence). The V gene end was trimmed by 2 bases and the J gene end by 1 base; junction bases not matched to a gene: 6. The CDR3 totals 16 residues. In DNA, the CDR3 is TGTGCCAGTAGTATACTAGTTGGACAGGGGAACACTGAAGCTTTCTTT. Protein: CASSILVGQGNTEAFF.

This clonotype was seen at least ten times. The chain combines TRBV3-1 with TRBJ2-1, with D unresolved. Germline V gene data show CDR1 as LGHDT and CDR2 as YNNKEL (reference sequence). The CDR3 totals 16 residues. The V end was cut by 4 bases, the J end by 0 bases, with 13 bases between. The CDR3 loop reads CASSPREAISYNEQFF. DNA for the CDR3: TGTGCCAGCAGCCCCCGTGAAGCGATCTCCTACAATGAGCAGTTCTTC.